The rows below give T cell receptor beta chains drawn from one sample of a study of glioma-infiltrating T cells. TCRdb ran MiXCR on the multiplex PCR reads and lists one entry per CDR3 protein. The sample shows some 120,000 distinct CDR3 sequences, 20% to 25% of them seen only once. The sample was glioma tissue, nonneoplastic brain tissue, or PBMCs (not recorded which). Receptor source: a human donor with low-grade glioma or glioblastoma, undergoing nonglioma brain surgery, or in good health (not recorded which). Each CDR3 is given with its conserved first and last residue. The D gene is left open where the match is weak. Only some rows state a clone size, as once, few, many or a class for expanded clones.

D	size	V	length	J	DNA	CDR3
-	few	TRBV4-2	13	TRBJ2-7	TGTGCCAGCAGCCCCAACAGGGATGACGAGCAGTACTTC	CASSPNRDDEQYF
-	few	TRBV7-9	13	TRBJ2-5	TGTGCCAGCAGCTTAGAAACCCAAGAGACCCAGTACTTC	CASSLETQETQYF
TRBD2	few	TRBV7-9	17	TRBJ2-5	TGTGCCAGCAGCTTTACTAGCGGGAGGGACTACCAGGAGACCCAGTACTTC	CASSFTSGRDYQETQYF
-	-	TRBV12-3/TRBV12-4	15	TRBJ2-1	TGTGCCAGCAGTTCCCGCGATGGGGCCCGGAATGAGCAGTTCTTC	CASSSRDGARNEQFF
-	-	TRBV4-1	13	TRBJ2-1	TGCGACAGCAAGTGGGTTGGTAACGATGAGCAGTTCTTC	CDSKWVGNDEQFF
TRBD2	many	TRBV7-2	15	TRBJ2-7	TGTGCCAGCAGCCGTACTAGCGTTAGCTCCTACGAGCAGTACTTC	CASSRTSVSSYEQYF
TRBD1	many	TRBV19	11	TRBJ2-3	TGTGCCAGCTGGACAGGAGATACGCAGTATTTT	CASWTGDTQYF
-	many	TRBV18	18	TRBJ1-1	TGTGCCAGCTCACCACCGAGTGGAGGGGGAGGAATGAACACTGAAGCTTTCTTT	CASSPPSGGGGMNTEAFF
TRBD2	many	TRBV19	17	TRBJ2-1	TGTGCCAGTAGTATGGGACTAGCGGGAGTCGGTTACAATGAGCAGTTCTTC	CASSMGLAGVGYNEQFF
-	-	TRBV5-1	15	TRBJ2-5	TGCGCCAGCAGCATGTCGCGGGACCCCCAAGAGACCCAGTACTTC	CASSMSRDPQETQYF
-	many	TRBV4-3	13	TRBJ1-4	TGCGCCAGCAGCCAAGAGGAGAATGAAAAACTGTTTTTT	CASSQEENEKLFF
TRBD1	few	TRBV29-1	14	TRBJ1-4	TGCAGCGTTGGATCAGGGGGCGGGAGCGAAAAACTGTTTTTT	CSVGSGGGSEKLFF
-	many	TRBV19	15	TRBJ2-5	TGTGCCAGTAGTCCTATGCGGGGAAGTCAAGAGACCCAGTACTTC	CASSPMRGSQETQYF
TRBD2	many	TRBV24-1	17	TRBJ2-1	TGTGCCACCAGTGATTCGGGACTAGCAGGTTACAACAATGAGCAGTTCTTC	CATSDSGLAGYNNEQFF
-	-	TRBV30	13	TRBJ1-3	TGTGCCTCCATGGACAATTCTGGAAACACCATATATTTT	CASMDNSGNTIYF
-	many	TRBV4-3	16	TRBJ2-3	TGCGCCAGCAGCCTATTAACGACGGACAGCACAGATACGCAGTATTTT	CASSLLTTDSTDTQYF
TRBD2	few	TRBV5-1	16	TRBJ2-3	TGCGCCAGCAGCTTGGATGGGACTAGCACCACAGATACGCAGTATTTT	CASSLDGTSTTDTQYF
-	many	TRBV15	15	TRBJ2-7	TGTGCCACCAGCGCGGACAGAGGGATCTCCTACGAGCAGTACTTC	CATSADRGISYEQYF
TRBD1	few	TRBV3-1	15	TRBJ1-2	TGTGCCAGCAGCCAAGACGCGACAGGGGTCTATGGCTACACCTTC	CASSQDATGVYGYTF
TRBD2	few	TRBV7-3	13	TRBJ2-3	TGTGCCAGCAGCTTGAAGCGGGGCGATACGCAGTATTTT	CASSLKRGDTQYF
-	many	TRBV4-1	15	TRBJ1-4	TGCGCCAGCAGCGGGAACCGAGCAACTAATGAAAAACTGTTTTTT	CASSGNRATNEKLFF
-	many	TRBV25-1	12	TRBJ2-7	TGTGCCAGCAGTGACAGAGGTTACGAGCAGTACTTC	CASSDRGYEQYF
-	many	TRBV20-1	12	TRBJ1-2	TGCAGTGCTCGACAGGTTGGATCTGGCTACACCTTC	CSARQVGSGYTF
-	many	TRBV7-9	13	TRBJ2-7	TGTGCCAGCAGCCCCATTCAGGGCTACGAGCAGTACTTC	CASSPIQGYEQYF
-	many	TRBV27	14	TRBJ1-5	TGTGCCAGCAGTTACAGTGACCCTAATCAGCCCCAGCATTTT	CASSYSDPNQPQHF
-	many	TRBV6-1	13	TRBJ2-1	TGTGCCAGCAGCTGGGGGACTTCAAATGAGCAGTTCTTC	CASSWGTSNEQFF
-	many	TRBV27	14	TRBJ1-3	TGTGCCAGCAGCGGGTTGGGAACTGGAAACACCATATATTTT	CASSGLGTGNTIYF
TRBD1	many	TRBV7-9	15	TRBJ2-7	TGTGCCAGCAGCTGGTCCGGGACAGGGGCTTACGAGCAGTACTTC	CASSWSGTGAYEQYF
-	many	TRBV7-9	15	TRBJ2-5	TGTGCCAGCAGGCCGGGACTCTACAATGAAGAGACCCAGTACTTC	CASRPGLYNEETQYF
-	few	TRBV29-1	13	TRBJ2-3	TGCAGCGTTGTCGAGGGACCCACAGATACGCAGTATTTT	CSVVEGPTDTQYF
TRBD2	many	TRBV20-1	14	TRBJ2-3	TGCAGTGCTCCTCGAAGCGGGGCCACAGATACGCAGTATTTT	CSAPRSGATDTQYF
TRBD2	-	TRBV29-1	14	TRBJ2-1	TGCAGCGCCAGACTAGCGGGAGGGCGCAATGAGCAGTTCTTC	CSARLAGGRNEQFF
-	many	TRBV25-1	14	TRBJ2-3	TGTGCCAGCAGTACACGGCTTGGTACAGATACGCAGTATTTT	CASSTRLGTDTQYF
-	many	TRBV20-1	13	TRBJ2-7	TGCAGTGCTATTAGGGAACCGACCTACGAGCAGTACTTC	CSAIREPTYEQYF
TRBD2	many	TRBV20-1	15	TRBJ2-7	TGCAGTGCTAGAGAGCTAGCGGGCCATCCCTACGAGCAGTACTTC	CSARELAGHPYEQYF
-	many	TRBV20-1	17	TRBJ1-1	TGCAGTGCACTCCCGGGACTGATCTCTGCCATGAACACTGAAGCTTTCTTT	CSALPGLISAMNTEAFF